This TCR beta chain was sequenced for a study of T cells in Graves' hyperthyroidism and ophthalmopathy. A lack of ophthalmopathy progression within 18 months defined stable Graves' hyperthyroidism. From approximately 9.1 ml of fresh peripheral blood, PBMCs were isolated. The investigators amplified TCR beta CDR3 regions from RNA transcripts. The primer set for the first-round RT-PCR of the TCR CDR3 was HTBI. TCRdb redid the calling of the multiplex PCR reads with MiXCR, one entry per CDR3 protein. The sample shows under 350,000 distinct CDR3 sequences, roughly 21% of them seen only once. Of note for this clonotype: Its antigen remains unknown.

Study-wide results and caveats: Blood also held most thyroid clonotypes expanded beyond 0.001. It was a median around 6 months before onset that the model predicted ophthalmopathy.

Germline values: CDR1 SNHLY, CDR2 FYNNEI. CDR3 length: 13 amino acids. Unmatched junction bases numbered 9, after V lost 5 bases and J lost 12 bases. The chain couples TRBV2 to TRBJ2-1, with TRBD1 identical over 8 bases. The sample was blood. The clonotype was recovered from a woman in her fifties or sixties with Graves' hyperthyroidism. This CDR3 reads CASSLAHTGGQFF. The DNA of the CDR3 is TGTGCCAGCAGTTTAGCACACACAGGGGGGCAGTTCTTC.